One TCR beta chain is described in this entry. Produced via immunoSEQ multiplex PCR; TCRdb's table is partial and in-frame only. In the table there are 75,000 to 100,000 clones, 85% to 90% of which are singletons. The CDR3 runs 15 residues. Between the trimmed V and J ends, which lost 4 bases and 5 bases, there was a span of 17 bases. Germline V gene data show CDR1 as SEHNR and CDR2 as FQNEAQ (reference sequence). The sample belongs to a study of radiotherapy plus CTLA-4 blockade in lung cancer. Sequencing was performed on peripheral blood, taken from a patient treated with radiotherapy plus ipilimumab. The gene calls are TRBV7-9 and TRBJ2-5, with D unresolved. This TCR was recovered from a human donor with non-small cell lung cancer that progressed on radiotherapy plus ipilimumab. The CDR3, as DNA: TGTGCCAGCAGCTCAATAGGCCCTCCGCGGGAGACCCAGTACTTC. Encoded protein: CASSSIGPPRETQYF. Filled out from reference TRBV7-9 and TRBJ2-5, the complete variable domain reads DTGVSQNPRHKITKRGQNVTFRCDPISEHNRLYWYRQTLGQGPEFLTYFQNEAQLEKSRLLSDRFSAERPKGSFSTLEIQRTEQGDSAMYLCASSSIGPPRETQYFGPGTRLLVL.